This T cell receptor beta chain was sequenced in a study of cytomegalovirus exposure and HLA in healthy donors. Study results and limitations: Relative to equally common others, HLA-associated TCR beta chains showed greater clonal expansion in a later analysis. The authors reported that TCR beta sequences could predict HLA-A and HLA-B alleles. These predictions were accurate for most subjects in the first cohort.

Germline V gene sequence: CDR1 MNHNY, CDR2 SVGAGI (reference sequence). The V end lost 7 bases, the J end lost 8 bases, and 18 bases lay between the germline ends. There are 14 residues in the CDR3. The study ran its PCR with 60 Vbeta and 13 Jbeta primers. Authors' processing steps: Roughly 76 million unique TCR beta chains, roughly 11 million of them shared, were counted by a later analysis. Sequenced by immunoSEQ multiplex PCR; TCRdb stores in-frame clones only, minus some. V, J and clone size are taken as reported in that table, and D and trimming were inferred from the DNA itself. The data contain approximately 120,000 clones, roughly 77% of them singletons. About this clone itself: Its target is not known.

This sequence joins TRBV6-6 and TRBJ2-1; D perhaps matches TRBD2 (5 bases). The sequence derives from a woman aged 30 to 39 in good health and CMV-seronegative. The sample was PBMCs. CDR3 sequence: CASNSLEGRYEQFF. The CDR3, as DNA: TGTGCCAGCAATTCACTAGAAGGGCGGTATGAGCAGTTCTTC.